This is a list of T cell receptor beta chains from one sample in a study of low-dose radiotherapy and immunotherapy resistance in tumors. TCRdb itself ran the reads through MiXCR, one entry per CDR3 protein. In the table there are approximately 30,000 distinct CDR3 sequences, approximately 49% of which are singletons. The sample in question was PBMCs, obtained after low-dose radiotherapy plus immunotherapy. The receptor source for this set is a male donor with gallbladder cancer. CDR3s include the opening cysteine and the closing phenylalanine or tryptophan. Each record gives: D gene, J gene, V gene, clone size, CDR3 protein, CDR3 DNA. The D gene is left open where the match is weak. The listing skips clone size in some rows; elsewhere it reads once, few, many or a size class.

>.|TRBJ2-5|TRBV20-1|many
CSASSASAGETQYF
TGCAGTGCTAGCTCGGCCTCAGCTGGGGAGACCCAGTACTTC
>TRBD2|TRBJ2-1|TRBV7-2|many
CASSDFDSGKYNEQFF
TGTGCCAGCAGCGACTTTGATAGCGGGAAATACAATGAGCAGTTCTTC
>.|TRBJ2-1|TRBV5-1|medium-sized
CASSLVAGTYNEQFF
TGCGCCAGCAGCTTGGTGGCGGGAACCTACAATGAGCAGTTCTTC
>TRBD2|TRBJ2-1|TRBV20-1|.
CSAERGGNNEQFF
TGCAGTGCTGAGCGGGGGGGAAACAATGAGCAGTTCTTC
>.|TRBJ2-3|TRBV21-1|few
CASSTESGVGTDTQYF
TGTGCCAGCAGCACGGAAAGCGGGGTGGGGACAGATACGCAGTATTTT
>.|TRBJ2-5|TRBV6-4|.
CASSDPRRQETQYF
TGTGCCAGCAGTGACCCACGCCGCCAAGAGACCCAGTACTTC
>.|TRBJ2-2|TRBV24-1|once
CATGQITGELFFFF
.
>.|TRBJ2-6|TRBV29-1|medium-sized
CSVERDVDSGANVLTF
TGCAGCGTTGAACGGGACGTCGACTCTGGGGCCAACGTCCTGACTTTC
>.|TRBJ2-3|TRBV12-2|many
CASSSHASGRAVDTQYF
TGTGCCAGCAGTTCACACGCTAGCGGGAGGGCCGTAGATACGCAGTATTTT
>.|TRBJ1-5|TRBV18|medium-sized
CASSPRHRDSNQPQHF
TGTGCCAGCTCACCACGGCACAGGGATAGCAATCAGCCCCAGCATTTT
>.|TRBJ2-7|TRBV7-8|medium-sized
CASSLLEGEGYEQYF
TGTGCCAGCAGCTTACTTGAGGGCGAGGGGTACGAGCAGTACTTC
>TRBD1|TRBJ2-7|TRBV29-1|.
CSVLKEGQGTYEQYF
TGCAGCGTTCTTAAAGAGGGACAGGGGACCTACGAGCAGTACTTC
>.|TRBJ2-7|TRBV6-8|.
CASSYSGGLEQYF
TGTGCCAGCAGTTACTCCGGGGGACTCGAGCAGTACTTC
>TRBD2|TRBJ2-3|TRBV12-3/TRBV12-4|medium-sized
CASTIAGGTTDTQYF
TGTGCCAGCACGATAGCGGGAGGGACCACAGATACGCAGTATTTT
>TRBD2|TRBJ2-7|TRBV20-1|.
CSASGTSGVFRSSYEQYF
TGCAGTGCCTCTGGGACTAGCGGGGTTTTTAGGAGCTCCTACGAGCAGTACTTC
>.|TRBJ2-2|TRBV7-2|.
CASSRKGQPGLANTGELFF
TGTGCCAGCAGCCGGAAGGGACAGCCGGGACTGGCGAACACCGGGGAGCTGTTTTTT
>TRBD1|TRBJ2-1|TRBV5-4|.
CASSTGQGSSYNEQFF
TGTGCCAGCAGCACCGGACAGGGGAGCTCCTACAATGAGCAGTTCTTC
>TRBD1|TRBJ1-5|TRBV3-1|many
CASSQDLGQGGNQPQHF
TGTGCCAGCAGCCAAGACTTAGGACAGGGTGGGAATCAGCCCCAGCATTTT
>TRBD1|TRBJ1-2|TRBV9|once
CASSAGTANYGYTF
TGTGCCAGCAGCGCCGGGACAGCTAACTATGGCTACACCTTC
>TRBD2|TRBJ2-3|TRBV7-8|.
CASSSSGGTDTQYF
TGTGCCAGCAGCTCGAGCGGGGGCACAGATACGCAGTATTTT
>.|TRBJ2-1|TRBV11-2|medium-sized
CASSSLRVSYNEQFF
TGTGCCAGCAGCTCCCTCAGGGTGTCCTACAATGAGCAGTTCTTC
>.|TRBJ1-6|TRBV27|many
CASSNRVYSPLHF
TGTGCCAGCAGTAACCGGGTATATTCACCCCTCCACTTT
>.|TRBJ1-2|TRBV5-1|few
CASRSDSTNYGYTF
TGCGCCAGCAGATCGGACAGCACCAACTATGGCTACACCTTC
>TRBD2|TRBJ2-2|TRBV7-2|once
CASSYYPGLVGTGELFF
TGTGCCAGCAGCTACTACCCGGGACTAGTCGGCACCGGGGAGCTGTTTTTT
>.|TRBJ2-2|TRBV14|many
CASSQGRYTGELFF
TGTGCCAGCAGCCAAGGACGGTACACCGGGGAGCTGTTTTTT
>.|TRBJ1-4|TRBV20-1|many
CSARVRRNEKLFF
TGCAGTGCTAGGGTACGGCGGAATGAAAAACTGTTTTTT
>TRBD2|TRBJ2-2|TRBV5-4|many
CASSRTFLAGVNTGELFF
TGTGCCAGCAGCCGAACCTTTTTAGCGGGAGTGAACACCGGGGAGCTGTTTTTT
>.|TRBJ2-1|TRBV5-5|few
CASSFLDNEQFF
TGTGCCAGCAGCTTTCTAGACAATGAGCAGTTCTTC
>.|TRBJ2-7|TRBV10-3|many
CAISEPSTYEQYF
TGTGCCATCAGTGAGCCCTCGACCTACGAGCAGTACTTC
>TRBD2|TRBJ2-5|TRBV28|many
CASRGGLAGTLSETQYF
TGTGCCAGCAGGGGGGGACTAGCGGGAACCTTATCCGAGACCCAGTACTTC
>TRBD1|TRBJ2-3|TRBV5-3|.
CASSPLPGQGQDTQYF
TGTGCCAGCAGCCCCTTGCCGGGACAGGGACAAGATACGCAGTATTTT
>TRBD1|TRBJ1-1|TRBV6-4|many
CASKPRGMNTEAFF
TGTGCCAGCAAGCCCAGGGGGATGAACACTGAAGCTTTCTTT
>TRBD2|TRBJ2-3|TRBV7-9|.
CASSLAGATDTQYF
TGTGCCAGCAGCTTGGCGGGAGCCACAGATACGCAGTATTTT
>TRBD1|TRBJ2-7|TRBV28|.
CASLVGGPSYEQYF
TGTGCCAGCTTGGTAGGGGGCCCCTCCTACGAGCAGTACTTC
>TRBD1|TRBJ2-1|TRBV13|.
CASSPWEQGAGEQFF
TGTGCCAGCAGCCCCTGGGAGCAGGGGGCTGGGGAGCAGTTCTTC
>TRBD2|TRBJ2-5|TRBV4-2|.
CASSPSGSAGETQYF
TGTGCCAGCAGCCCTAGCGGGTCGGCCGGGGAGACCCAGTACTTC
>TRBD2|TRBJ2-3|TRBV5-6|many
CASSLRTSGGSTYF
TGTGCCAGCAGCTTACGGACTAGCGGGGGTTCCACGTATTTT
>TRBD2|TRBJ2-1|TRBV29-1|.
CSVVILAGTYNEQFF
TGCAGCGTTGTAATACTAGCGGGAACCTACAATGAGCAGTTCTTC
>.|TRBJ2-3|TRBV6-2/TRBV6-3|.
CASSYSYMGEFKTDTQYF
TGTGCCAGCAGTTACTCCTACATGGGGGAGTTTAAGACAGATACGCAGTATTTT
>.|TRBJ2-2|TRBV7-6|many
CASSPLAGELFF
TGTGCCAGCAGCCCCCTCGCCGGGGAGCTGTTTTTT
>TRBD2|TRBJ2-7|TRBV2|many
CARTPAGDYEQYF
TGTGCCAGGACCCCAGCGGGGGACTACGAGCAGTACTTC
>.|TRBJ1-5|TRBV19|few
CASSTDGGRSNQPQHF
TGTGCCAGTAGTACAGACGGGGGGAGAAGCAATCAGCCCCAGCATTTT
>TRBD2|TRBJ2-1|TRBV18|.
CASSAVTSDDEQFF
TGTGCCAGCTCAGCAGTCACTAGCGACGATGAGCAGTTCTTC